This entry features one T cell receptor beta chain sequence. One base away lies a much larger clone, so this may be a sequencing read error. TCRdb re-called the multiplex PCR reads with MiXCR, one entry per CDR3 protein. The profile shows approximately 300,000 distinct CDR3 sequences, over 30% of them singletons. The lymph nodes were axillary draining lymph nodes from breast cancer patients. This specimen comes from a study of breast tumors, draining lymph nodes, adjacent tissues. Germline assignment: CDR1 LNHDA and CDR2 SQIVND (reference sequence). The CDR3 totals 15 residues. This TCR came from a female donor with breast cancer. Some clones in this sample may be carry-over from other donors' samples. V usage is TRBV19 and J usage is TRBJ1-5; tentative D call: TRBD1 (6 bases). The material sequenced was axillary lymph node tissue. In DNA, the CDR3 is TGTGCCAGTAGTATATACAGGGATGGCAATAAGCCCCAGCATTTT. Protein: CASSIYRDGNKPQHF. Full variable domain (missing parts from reference TRBV19 and TRBJ1-5): DGGITQSPKYLFRKEGQNVTLSCEQNLNHDAMYWYRQDPGQGLRLIYYSQIVNDFQKGDIAEGYSVSREKKESFPLTVTSAQKNPTAFYLCASSIYRDGNKPQHFGDGTRLSIL.